The source of this T cell receptor (beta chain) is a study of blood T cell repertoires in COVID-19 (dated by TCRdb to 2018 to 2020). Notes on the research overall: Samples from collaborators originated in the United States, Italy and Spain and spanned both the acute and convalescent phases of COVID-19. The material from the prospective study consisted of cDNA or gDNA derived from T cells, B-cell-depleted T cells, or PBMCs. Subjects who had been exposed to COVID-19, were actively infected with it, or had recovered from it provided the deeply sampled blood TCRbeta repertoires that made up the dataset. A freely available public database, intended as a resource for researchers studying the immune response to SARS-CoV-2, is where the repertoires were released. The samples were drawn from the first 160 participants of the ongoing ImmuneRACE study and from 950 to 1,500 subjects provided by 6 global collaborators. Nearly every sample came with metadata listing a de-identified subject ID, COVID-19 status, age in years and sex. HLA class I and class II types, where available, came from metadata supplied by the sample provider rather than from assay-based typing. The paper's findings and limits, for the study overall: The quantity of clinical and demographic metadata differed by source and by participant and was supplied without curation.

Inclusive of the bounding cysteine and phenylalanine, the CDR3 is 14 residues long. Of the read, only the CDR3 DNA is kept; its 42 bases are in frame from base 1. CDR1 and CDR2 are read off the germline V gene as MNHEY and SVGAGI. V loses 6 bases of germline sequence and J loses 8 bases, and the interval between the two ends is 17 bases. TCRbeta CDR3 regions were amplified from genomic DNA by means of the immunoSEQ Assay, a bias-controlled multiplex PCR. The paper's data handling went like this. Nucleated cell counts per sample were estimated from amplification of reference gene primers within the assay. Sequence reads were collapsed and filtered to measure the absolute abundance of every unique TCRbeta CDR3 rearrangement. For each sample, productive Simpson clonality was calculated as the square root of Simpson's diversity index across productive rearrangements. As stored in TCRdb, this immuneACCESS dataset retains in-frame rearrangements with V and J assigned. A fraction of the clones does not appear; measured against another copy, unresolved V genes explain less than half of the discrepancy, and the remainder lacks a known reason. V, J and clone size were drawn from that table, and D and trimming were deduced from the DNA. The sample data list more than 300,000 clones, and about nine tenths of these were observed just once. The ten largest clones add up to about 4.2% of the sample.

Participants in the prospective study were enrolled through a virtual design, were aged roughly 18 to 100 years, and lived in approximately 25 United States geographic areas. In the prospective study, cohorts were assigned on the basis of participant-reported clinical history obtained from a screening survey and a study questionnaire. Recovered participants in ImmuneRACE Cohort 3 were defined by two consecutive negative NP/OP PCR tests, clearance by a healthcare professional, or resolution of symptoms. Mobile phlebotomists in the prospective study collected whole blood, serum and a nasopharyngeal or oropharyngeal swab from every participant. Additional blood draws and questionnaires over an approximately two-month period could optionally be provided by prospective study participants. Blood samples from the prospective study were shipped frozen or at room temperature prior to DNA extraction. Only a few counts were recorded for this clone. Its antigen is still unknown. Base qualities are missing; no much larger clone stands one base away.

The origin of this receptor is a man aged 25-45 years who had recovered from COVID-19. The receptor chain draws on TRBV6-5 and TRBJ2-4, with TRBD2 tentatively as D gene (5 bases match). The specimen was PBMCs or T cells enriched from blood (not recorded which). The sequenced DNA is TGTGCCAGCAGAGCGAAAGAGCGGAAACACATTCAGTACTTC. Translation gives CASRAKERKHIQYF.